This record looks at one T cell receptor beta chain sequence and its context. Its antigen is as yet unknown. This sample is drawn from a study of CD8+ T cells in alopecia areata. Findings and limits, study-wide: Relative to normal scalp, lesional scalp, especially alopecia totalis/universalis, showed higher clonality.

The authors extracted RNA and reverse transcribed it into cDNA as the sequencing template. TCRdb keeps only in-frame clones here, not all; method: immunoSEQ multiplex PCR. The sample contains around 200,000 clones, about three fifths of which appear only once. Treatment here: oral pan-JAK inhibitor, 5-10 mg twice daily. CD4+ and CD8+ T cells were sorted from PBMCs stained for CD3, CD4 and CD8. Sequencing used CD8+ T cells sorted from blood, obtained at week 24, from a patient treated with tofacitinib. This receptor was taken from a human donor with alopecia areata.

CDR3: CASDQHPTDTQYF. The CDR3 DNA reads TGTGCCAGTGACCAACATCCCACAGATACGCAGTATTTT. This sequence joins TRBV6-1 and TRBJ2-3; no definite D call. The CDR3 is 13 residues long. Trimming took off 9 bases at V and 2 bases at J, with 12 bases between the two ends. Germline CDR1 reads MNHNS; CDR2 reads SASEGT.